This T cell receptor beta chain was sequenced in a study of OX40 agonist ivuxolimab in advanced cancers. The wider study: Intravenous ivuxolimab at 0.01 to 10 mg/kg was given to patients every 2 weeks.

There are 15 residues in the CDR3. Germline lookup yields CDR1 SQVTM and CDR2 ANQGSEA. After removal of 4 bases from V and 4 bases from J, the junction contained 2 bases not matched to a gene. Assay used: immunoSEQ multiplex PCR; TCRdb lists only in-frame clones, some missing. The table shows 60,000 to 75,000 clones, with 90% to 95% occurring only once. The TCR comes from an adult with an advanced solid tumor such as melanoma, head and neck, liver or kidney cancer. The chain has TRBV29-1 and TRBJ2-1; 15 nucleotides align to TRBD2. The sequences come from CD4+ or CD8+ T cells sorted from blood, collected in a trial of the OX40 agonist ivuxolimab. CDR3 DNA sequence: TGCAGCGTTGGTGGGACTAGCGGGAGGTACAATGAGCAGTTCTTC. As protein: CSVGGTSGRYNEQFF.